This T cell receptor (beta chain) is drawn from a study of cytomegalovirus exposure and HLA in healthy donors. Across the whole study: Earlier results showed 90 million to 120 million unique TCR beta sequences derived from approximately 180 million T cells. Notes on the study in general: After further analysis at a later stage, 17,000 or so TCR beta sequences were associated with HLA alleles at 0.05 false discovery rate.

Germline CDR1 WNHNN, CDR2 SYGVQD (reference sequence). The CDR3 contains 13 residues. V lost 8 bases to trimming and J lost 2 bases; unmatched junction nucleotides: 5. Healthy individuals who donated bone marrow served as the donors. PCR employed 60 Vbeta and 13 Jbeta primers. The data were produced by immunoSEQ multiplex PCR, yet TCRdb's version contains in-frame clones alone and is incomplete. The table lists about 160,000 clones, approximately 78% of them singletons. A note on this clone: Antigen specificity is unknown.

The clonotype comes from a woman in her twenties or thirties in good health and CMV-seropositive. Sequencing was performed on PBMCs. The rearrangement joins TRBV10-1 to TRBJ2-7; TRBD1 matches at 8 bases. The chain's CDR3 is CASGRQGTYEQYF. CDR3 nucleotides: TGCGCCAGCGGCAGACAGGGGACCTACGAGCAGTACTTC.